The sequence of this TCR beta chain was determined in a study of blood T cells in healthy people across ages. Using a J-beta primer mix together with a sample-barcoded 5' primer, a second PCR was run for about 6 to 12 cycles. TCRdb re-derived calls from the 5' RACE reads in MiXCR, one entry per CDR3 protein. Altogether 650,000 to 800,000 distinct CDR3 sequences are present, more than 40% being singletons, with the ten largest covering around 18%. What was sequenced was blood. This receptor was obtained from a man in his sixties in good health.

The CDR3 loop is CASRLGTANSPLHF. CDR3 in DNA: TGTGCCAGCAGACTCGGGACCGCCAATTCACCCCTCCACTTT. The chain is built from TRBV3-1 and TRBJ1-6, with a tentative D call TRBD1 (5 bases). V shed 6 bases and J shed 7 bases, with 13 bases lying between them. The CDR3 covers 14 residues. CDR1 and CDR2 from the germline V gene are LGHDT and YNNKEL (reference sequence).